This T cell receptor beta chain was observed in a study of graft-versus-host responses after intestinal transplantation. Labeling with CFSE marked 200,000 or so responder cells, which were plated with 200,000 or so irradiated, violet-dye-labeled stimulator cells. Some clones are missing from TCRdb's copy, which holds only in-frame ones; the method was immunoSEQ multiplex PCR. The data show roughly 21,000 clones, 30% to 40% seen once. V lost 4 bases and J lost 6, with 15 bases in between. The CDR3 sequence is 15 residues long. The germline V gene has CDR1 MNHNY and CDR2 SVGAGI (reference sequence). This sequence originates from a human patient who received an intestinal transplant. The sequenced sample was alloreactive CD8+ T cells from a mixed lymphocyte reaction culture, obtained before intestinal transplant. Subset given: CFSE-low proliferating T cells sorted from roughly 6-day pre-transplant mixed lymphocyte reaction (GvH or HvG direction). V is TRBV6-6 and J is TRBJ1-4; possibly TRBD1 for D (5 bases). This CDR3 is CASSFYGGGDEKLFF. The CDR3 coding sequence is TGTGCCAGCAGTTTCTACGGGGGGGGAGATGAAAAACTGTTTTTT.